This is a list of T cell receptor beta chains from one sample in a study of shared clonotypes between healthy human individuals. Method: immunoSEQ multiplex PCR; TCRdb's copy keeps in-frame clones and lacks some. Of roughly 400,000 clones in the sample, 90% to 98% were seen once. Sequencing was done on a sample of memory CD8+ T cells sorted from blood. The source is a man between 25 and 39 years old in good health. The CDR3 runs from the conserved cysteine through the conserved F or W. D genes are given only for firm matches. Rows may omit the clone size; those that give it use once, few, many or a size class.

d_gene | abundance | j_gene | v_gene | CDR3nt | CDR3aa
TRBD2 | - | TRBJ2-7 | TRBV4-1 | TGCGCCAGCAGCCGTTCTTTTGCTTTTAGCGGGAGCCCCTATGGCTCCTACGAGCAGTACTTC | CASSRSFAFSGSPYGSYEQYF
- | - | TRBJ2-1 | TRBV12-5 | TGTGCTAGTGGTTTGGATAACCATGAGCAGTTCTTC | CASGLDNHEQFF
TRBD1 | - | TRBJ1-4 | TRBV6-1 | TGTGCCAGCACACTAGACAGGGGGCCGAATGAAAAACTGTTTTTT | CASTLDRGPNEKLFF
- | - | TRBJ2-5 | TRBV2 | TGTGCCAGCAGCGGGAGGGGGCTCCCTATCCAAGAGACCCAGTACTTC | CASSGRGLPIQETQYF
TRBD2 | - | TRBJ2-1 | TRBV7-3 | TGTGCCAGCAGCTGGGCTAGCGGCTACAATGAGCAGTTCTTC | CASSWASGYNEQFF
- | - | TRBJ1-2 | TRBV30 | TGTGCCTGGAGTCGGGATAACTATGGCTACACCTTC | CAWSRDNYGYTF
- | - | TRBJ2-7 | TRBV29-1 | TGCAGCGCCTCTAGCGTGGAGGGGCCGGGAGAGCAGTACTTC | CSASSVEGPGEQYF
TRBD1 | once | TRBJ2-7 | TRBV2 | TGTGCCAGCGCGACAGGGCACAACTCCTACGAGCAGTACTTC | CASATGHNSYEQYF
- | - | TRBJ2-3 | TRBV28 | TGTGCCAGCAGTTCGATACTAGCAGATACGCAGTATTTT | CASSSILADTQYF
TRBD2 | - | TRBJ2-1 | TRBV19 | TGTGCCAGTAGTATCTCCGGGACAGGGACTAGCGGGCAGTTCTTC | CASSISGTGTSGQFF
- | - | TRBJ1-1 | TRBV29-1 | TGCAGCGTCCGACAGAACACTGAAGCTTTCTTT | CSVRQNTEAFF
- | - | TRBJ2-1 | TRBV18 | TGTGCCAGCTCACCACCGGTCCAGACCAATGAGCAGTTCTTC | CASSPPVQTNEQFF
- | - | TRBJ2-1 | TRBV10-3 | TGTGCCATCAGTGAGCAATATGAGCAGTTCTTC | CAISEQYEQFF
- | - | TRBJ2-2 | TRBV2 | TGTGCCAGCAGTGTGAGGACCGGGGAGCTGTTTTTT | CASSVRTGELFF
- | - | TRBJ2-7 | TRBV5-1 | TGCGCCAGTTGTCTCGAAGGGGGTCGAGAGCAGTACTTC | CASCLEGGREQYF
- | once | TRBJ1-2 | TRBV29-1 | TGCAGCGTTGCGGGGGGCCTACTCTATGGCTACACCTTC | CSVAGGLLYGYTF
TRBD2 | - | TRBJ2-1 | TRBV19 | TGTGCCAGTAGTATATCAACCGGGACTAGCGTCAATGAGCAGTTCTTC | CASSISTGTSVNEQFF
TRBD2 | - | TRBJ2-5 | TRBV13 | TGTGCCAGCAGCTTAGCTGGGACTAGAAAAGAGACCCAGTACTTC | CASSLAGTRKETQYF
- | - | TRBJ2-4 | TRBV9 | TGTGCCAGCAGCGTAGGAGGGCGCAAACCCAACGGAAACATTCAGTACTTC | CASSVGGRKPNGNIQYF
TRBD2 | - | TRBJ2-5 | TRBV7-2 | TGTGCCAGCAGCTTACCAAGGACTAGCGGGGAGACCCAGTACTTC | CASSLPRTSGETQYF
TRBD2 | once | TRBJ2-7 | TRBV27 | TGTGCCAGCAGTTTAGTGGCGGGAGGACGCGAGCAGTACTTC | CASSLVAGGREQYF
- | - | TRBJ1-2 | TRBV27 | TGTGCCAGCAGGCACGATAACTATGGCTACACCTTC | CASRHDNYGYTF
- | - | TRBJ2-2 | TRBV29-1 | TGCAGCGGGTCCGACGGGACTGAGAACACCGGGGAGCTGTTTTTT | CSGSDGTENTGELFF
- | - | TRBJ1-3 | TRBV5-1 | TGCGCCAGCAGCCGTACATTTGTCGGAAACACCATATATTTT | CASSRTFVGNTIYF
- | - | TRBJ2-1 | TRBV7-7 | TGTGCTAGCAGCTTCCCTCTAGTTAAGGGAGAGCCGGAGGGCCTGTATCGTGAGCAGTTCTTC | CASSFPLVKGEPEGLYREQFF
TRBD1 | - | TRBJ1-2 | TRBV6-5 | TGTGCCAGCAGGACAGGGGGCAGGTGGAATGGCTACACCTTC | CASRTGGRWNGYTF
TRBD2 | - | TRBJ2-7 | TRBV7-9 | TGTGCCAGCAGCCTTTCGGGACTAATGCCCTACGAGCAGTACTTC | CASSLSGLMPYEQYF
- | - | TRBJ2-5 | TRBV7-9 | TGTGCCAGCAGCTTAGCGAGGTGGGAGCAAGAGACCCAGTACTTC | CASSLARWEQETQYF
- | once | TRBJ2-1 | TRBV19 | TGTGCCAGTAGTATAGAGGGGGTGAGTGAGCAGTTCTTC | CASSIEGVSEQFF
- | - | TRBJ2-2 | TRBV9 | TGTGCCAGCAGCGCCCAGCTGGGGGAGCTGTTTTTT | CASSAQLGELFF
TRBD2 | - | TRBJ2-5 | TRBV7-3 | TGTGCCAGCAGCTTAAGAGCGGGAGGAAGAGAGACCCAGTACTTC | CASSLRAGGRETQYF
- | - | TRBJ2-7 | TRBV5-6 | TGTGCCAGCAGCTTCTTGCACGAGCAGTACTTC | CASSFLHEQYF
TRBD2 | - | TRBJ2-7 | TRBV6-1 | TGTGCCAGCAGTGTAGATAGCGGGAGCTCCTACGAGCAGTACTTC | CASSVDSGSSYEQYF
- | once | TRBJ1-3 | TRBV6-1 | TGTGCCAGCAGTCAGAGCTCTGGAAACACCATATATTTT | CASSQSSGNTIYF
TRBD1 | - | TRBJ1-3 | TRBV10-3 | TGTGCCATCAGTGAGGGCAGGGACAGCTCTGGAAACACCATATATTTT | CAISEGRDSSGNTIYF
TRBD2 | - | TRBJ2-7 | TRBV5-6 | TGTGCCAGGGGTATAATCGCGGGAGGGCCCTGCTACGAGCAGTACTTC | CARGIIAGGPCYEQYF
- | - | TRBJ2-7 | TRBV23-1 | TGCGCCAGCAGTCAATTAGACAGTCCTTCCTACGAGCAGTACTTC | CASSQLDSPSYEQYF
- | - | TRBJ2-5 | TRBV5-4 | TGTGCCAGCAGCGGTATTCTGGAGACCCAGTACTTC | CASSGILETQYF